These 2 T cell receptor beta chains were all obtained from the same sample, sequenced in a study of CD8+ T cells in alopecia areata. It was cDNA, reverse transcribed from extracted RNA, that served as the sequencing template. Profiling relied on immunoSEQ multiplex PCR, and the TCRdb table lists in-frame clones only, not all of them. The sample includes 250,000 to 300,000 clones, nearly 60% of them seen just once. The sample's treatment: oral pan-JAK inhibitor, 5-10 mg twice daily. Sequenced material: CD4+ T cells sorted from blood, taken at week 24, from a patient treated with tofacitinib. These receptors all come from a human donor with alopecia areata.

This clone has more than one count but fewer than ten. The chain links TRBV6-5 to TRBJ2-1; a possible D gene is TRBD1 (6 bases). Germline values: CDR1 MNHEY, CDR2 SVGAGI. The CDR3 runs 15 residues. V shed 5 bases and J shed 0 bases, with 11 bases lying between them. The CDR3 coding sequence is TGTGCCAGCAGTCCCGACAGGAGCTCCTACAATGAGCAGTTCTTC. It translates to CASSPDRSSYNEQFF.

This chain uses TRBV7-8 with TRBJ2-3, with D unclear. Trimming cost V 2 bases and J 2 bases, with 8 bases left between them. This CDR3 region has 14 residues. Germline-derived CDR1 and CDR2 are SGHVS and FQNEAQ. The CDR3 loop reads CASSLPRFTDTQYF. DNA of the CDR3: TGTGCCAGCAGCTTACCCAGATTCACAGATACGCAGTATTTT.